This T cell receptor beta chain was sequenced for a study of metastatic and nonmetastatic thyroid tumors. The V gene's germline CDR1 is MNHNS and CDR2 SASEGT. There are 15 residues in the CDR3. Whole-study results and caveats: The study reportedly found significantly higher TCR beta diversity in malignant thyroid tumors than benign nodules, in blood and tumor.

Among the patients, none had received any treatment before thyroid surgery. Worth noting for this clone: Its specificity is not known. A junction end diverges from the germline sequence, so it may reflect a read error.

TCRdb reanalyzed the PCR reads via MiXCR. Of roughly 24,000 clones in the sample, around 19% were seen once. Sequencing input: adjacent normal tissue. This receptor was identified in a male donor with papillary thyroid cancer or a benign thyroid nodule (not recorded which). Some clones in this sample may be carry-over from other donors' samples. The gene calls are TRBV6-1 and TRBJ1-1; no clear D gene. The CDR3 region has the DNA TGTGCCAGGAGTGTGGACCATCTGCGGATCACTGAATCTTTCTTT. Its translation: CARSVDHLRITESFF.